This TCR beta chain was sequenced during a study of long-term antiretroviral therapy in people with HIV. Study outcomes and limitations: Across all time points, the repertoire was dominated by clones that expanded before ART.

As concerns this clone: What it binds is unknown.

Survey-level resolution applied to immunoSEQ assay v3.0. TCRdb's copy holds only in-frame clones and misses some; the assay was immunoSEQ multiplex PCR. This sample carries approximately 35,000 clones, 70% to 90% of them seen once, and the ten largest clones take about 10%. The CDR3 covers 14 residues. V lost 0 bases and J lost 3, with 5 bases in between. The germline V gene has CDR1 MNHEY and CDR2 SVGAGI. The clonotype comes from a man in his late teens or twenties with HIV. The chain employs TRBV6-5 and TRBJ2-2; D not certain. Source: unsorted PBMCs, taken 2.2 years after starting antiretroviral therapy. CDR3 protein: CASSYSKDTGELFF. Written as DNA, the CDR3 is TGTGCCAGCAGTTACTCGAAAGACACCGGGGAGCTGTTTTTT.